The rows below give T cell receptor beta chains drawn from one sample of a study of type 1 and type 2 diabetes patients. A single record per CDR3 protein comes from TCRdb applying MiXCR to the multiplex PCR reads. The sample has under 300,000 distinct CDR3 sequences; around 50% are singletons. The sample taken for sequencing was peripheral blood mononuclear cells (PBMCs). The origin of the receptors is a man younger than 35 with type 2 diabetes. CDR3s include the opening cysteine and the closing phenylalanine or tryptophan. The order of the fields is V gene, D gene, clone size, J gene, CDR3 DNA, CDR3 protein. D genes are given only for firm matches. The size entry is marked missing in some rows and otherwise reads once, few, many or a size class.

>TRBV28|.|.|TRBJ2-7
TGTGCCAGCAGTTCCCCCTCCTCTGGGGTCACCTACGAGCAGTACTTC
CASSSPSSGVTYEQYF
>TRBV19|TRBD2|few|TRBJ2-1
TGTGCCAGTAGTGGCGGACTAGCGGCTAGCTCCTACAATGAGCAGTTCTTC
CASSGGLAASSYNEQFF
>TRBV19|.|.|TRBJ2-7
TGTGCCAGTAGTATTTTGGGAGTTTCCTACGAGCAGTACTTC
CASSILGVSYEQYF
>TRBV28|TRBD1|.|TRBJ1-1
TGTGCCAGCAGGGAGAGAGGCCGAGGGGGCATGGCTTTCTTT
CASRERGRGGMAFF
>TRBV6-4|TRBD2|few|TRBJ2-1
TGTGCCAGCAAGCGGGAGGAGTACAATGAGCAGTTCTTC
CASKREEYNEQFF
>TRBV20-1|TRBD1|.|TRBJ2-7
TGCAGTGCTAGAGTAGGGGCAGGGGGTTCCTACGAGCAGTACTTC
CSARVGAGGSYEQYF
>TRBV12-3/TRBV12-4|.|few|TRBJ2-6
TGTGCCAGCAGGGTCACTGGGGCCAACGTCCTGACTTTC
CASRVTGANVLTF
>TRBV19|.|few|TRBJ2-2
TGTGCCAGTAGCCCGACCCTCACCGGGGAGCTGTTTTTT
CASSPTLTGELFF
>TRBV10-3|TRBD2|.|TRBJ2-3
TGTGCCAGCAGTTATCCCGGCGGGGGGCAGGATACGCAGTATTTT
CASSYPGGGQDTQYF
>TRBV15|.|.|TRBJ2-1
TGTGCCACCAGCAGAGATTTACTAGATGGTGAGCAGTTCTTC
CATSRDLLDGEQFF
>TRBV7-2|.|.|TRBJ1-4
TGTGCCAGCAGCCCCCGACCCCAAGGAGGTGAAAAACTGTTTTTT
CASSPRPQGGEKLFF
>TRBV27|TRBD1|.|TRBJ2-7
TGTGCCAGCAGTTCGGCCACCGGGACAGGGGTGGGGGAGCAGTACTTC
CASSSATGTGVGEQYF
>TRBV15|.|.|TRBJ2-2
TGTGCCACCAGCAAACTAATCGTGCAGGGACCCATAAATATACTGAGCACCGGGGAGCTGTTTTTT
CATSKLIVQGPINILSTGELFF
>TRBV20-1|.|.|TRBJ1-1
TGCAGTGCGATAGGTGATACTAACACTGAAGCTTTCTTT
CSAIGDTNTEAFF
>TRBV6-5|TRBD1|few|TRBJ2-7
TGTGCCAGCAGTTACTCCCGGGACAGTACCTACGAGCAGTACTTC
CASSYSRDSTYEQYF
>TRBV7-3|.|.|TRBJ2-3
TGCGCCAGCAGCTTGGTCCAGAATCCTGTGTACGATACGCAGTATTTT
CASSLVQNPVYDTQYF
>TRBV12-3/TRBV12-4|.|few|TRBJ2-7
TGTGCCAGCAGCACTCGCCTTACAGGGTCCTACGAGCAGTACTTC
CASSTRLTGSYEQYF
>TRBV7-2|.|many|TRBJ1-1
TGTGCCAGCAGCAGACAGAGGAACACTGAAGCTTTCTTT
CASSRQRNTEAFF
>TRBV27|.|once|TRBJ1-5
TGTGCCAGCAGTTTTTTGGGAGGGAGGAGTCAGCCCCAGCATTTT
CASSFLGGRSQPQHF
>TRBV18|TRBD1|.|TRBJ2-5
TGTGCCAGCTCACCACCCTCGGGACAGCATAACTTC
CASSPPSGQHNF
>TRBV30|TRBD2|few|TRBJ2-7
TGTGCCTGGGACCTAGCGGGAGCATCCGAGCAGTACTTC
CAWDLAGASEQYF
>TRBV7-9|TRBD1|.|TRBJ1-2
TGTGCCAGCAGCTTATATCAGGACAGGGGGGCTGGCTACACCTTC
CASSLYQDRGAGYTF
>TRBV28|TRBD1|.|TRBJ1-2
TGTGCCAGCAGTCCATTTTCGAGACAGGGGATTTATGGCTACACCTTC
CASSPFSRQGIYGYTF
>TRBV6-6|TRBD2|.|TRBJ2-5
TGTGCCAGCAGTTCAGGGACTAGCGTAGAGACCCAGTACTTC
CASSSGTSVETQYF
>TRBV27|.|.|TRBJ1-4
TGTGCCAGCAGAGTGGGGTTTGGGGAAAAACTGTTTTTT
CASRVGFGEKLFF